Presented here are 18 T cell receptor beta chains from one specimen sequenced in a study of blood T cell repertoires in COVID-19. Assay used: immunoSEQ multiplex PCR; TCRdb lists only in-frame clones, some missing. This table has tens of thousands of clones, more than 75% appearing once. Material for sequencing was peripheral blood. Receptors were obtained from a human donor in a cohort sampled during active COVID-19.

This chain connects TRBV7-2 to TRBJ1-2, with D hard to call. The CDR3 has 13 residues. The germline gives CDR1 SGHTA, CDR2 FQGNSA. The germline V and J ends were trimmed by 5 bases and 8 bases, with 15 bases remaining between them. CDR3 sequence reads: CASSPRPREGYTF. In nucleotides, the CDR3 is TGTGCCAGCAGCCCCCGGCCGCGGGAGGGCTACACCTTC.

The chain employs TRBV27 and TRBJ1-3; D is uncertain. Germline V gene data show CDR1 as MNHEY and CDR2 as SMNVEV (reference sequence). This CDR3 is 11 amino acids long. Trimming removed 6 bases from V and 4 bases from J, with 4 bases in between. The CDR3 nucleotides read TGTGCCAGCAGCTTCGGAAACACCATATATTTT. This gives the protein CASSFGNTIYF.

The chain joins TRBV19 to TRBJ1-6; D is possibly TRBD1 (6 bases). The CDR3 is 16 amino acids. The germline V gene has CDR1 LNHDA and CDR2 SQIVND (reference sequence). V gave up 6 bases and J gave up 4 bases, with 16 bases separating them. The CDR3 region has the DNA TGTGCCAGTAGCGTAGGACAGTTTTCGTATAATTCACCCCTCCACTTT. Translating gives CASSVGQFSYNSPLHF.

The gene calls are TRBV7-2 and TRBJ2-7, with 7 bases fitting TRBD2. The CDR3 is 16 residues long. Germline V CDR1 and CDR2: SGHTA, FQGNSA. V shed 5 bases, J shed 1 base, and the junction held 11 bases outside the gene matches. This CDR3 is CASSPLGGGGSYEQYF. The DNA of the CDR3 is TGTGCCAGCAGCCCGCTTGGCGGCGGGGGTTCCTACGAGCAGTACTTC. The full variable domain, in which reference TRBV7-2 and TRBJ2-7 provide the parts outside the CDR3, is GAGVSQSPSNKVTEKGKDVELRCDPISGHTALYWYRQSLGQGLEFLIYFQGNSAPDKSGLPSDRFSAERTGGSVSTLTIQRTQQEDSAVYLCASSPLGGGGSYEQYFGPGTRLTVT.

The rearrangement links TRBV11-2 to TRBJ1-2; 8 nucleotides match TRBD1. The ends lost 6 bases at V and 5 bases at J; junction bases unmatched: 2. The CDR3 extends over 12 amino acids. Per germline, CDR1 SGHAT and CDR2 FQNNGV. In nucleotides, the CDR3 is TGTGCCAGCAGGGACAGGGCTTATGGCTACACCTTC. This sequence encodes CASRDRAYGYTF.

J is TRBJ2-7 and V is TRBV28, with TRBD1 as a possible D gene (6 bases). The CDR3 is 13 amino acids. Per germline, CDR1 MDHEN and CDR2 SYDVKM. Trimming took 3 bases from V and 7 from J, leaving 13 bases between them. The CDR3 loop is CASSLAQGGEQYF. The CDR3 region has the DNA TGTGCCAGCAGTTTGGCACAGGGTGGGGAGCAGTACTTC.

The chain recombines TRBV7-8 with TRBJ1-2, with D possibly TRBD1 on 5 matching bases. Trimming removed 0 bases at V and 4 bases at J, with 12 bases between. Per the germline V gene, CDR1 is SGHVS and CDR2 is FQNEAQ. The CDR3 is 15 amino acids. This CDR3 reads CASSLAGRAAYGYTF. The CDR3 region has the DNA TGTGCCAGCAGCTTAGCCGGCAGGGCGGCCTATGGCTACACCTTC.

This clone was seen a few times. V gene TRBV6-1 combines with J gene TRBJ1-4; the match to TRBD1 covers 8 bases. The trim removed 4 bases at V and 0 bases at J, leaving 7 bases unmatched. Per the germline V gene, CDR1 is MNHNS and CDR2 is SASEGT. The CDR3 runs 17 residues. CDR3 nucleotides: TGTGCCAGCAGTGGCTCAGGGGGCGCGACAACTAATGAAAAACTGTTTTTT. It yields the protein CASSGSGGATTNEKLFF.

This rearrangement joins TRBV2 to TRBJ2-7; 7 bases align to TRBD1. With 6 bases clipped from V and 2 bases from J, the junction kept 4 bases outside the gene matches. The CDR3 length is 13 residues. Germline-derived CDR1 and CDR2 are SNHLY and FYNNEI. The CDR3 reads CASRDRSPYEQYF. DNA of the CDR3: TGTGCCAGCAGGGACAGGAGTCCCTACGAGCAGTACTTC.

V usage is TRBV9 and J usage is TRBJ2-7, with 7 bases fitting TRBD2. V shed 0 bases, J shed 3 bases, and the junction held 6 bases outside the gene matches. The CDR3 extends over 15 amino acids. The germline gives CDR1 SGDLS, CDR2 YYNGEE. This chain's CDR3 is CASSVEERGFYEQYF. Here the CDR3 DNA reads TGTGCCAGCAGCGTAGAAGAGCGGGGTTTCTACGAGCAGTACTTC.

The CDR3 DNA reads TGTGCCAGCAGGGATTTACAGGGGTCCACAGATACGCAGTATTTT. This codes for CASRDLQGSTDTQYF. The V gene is TRBV2, the J gene TRBJ2-3; 7 nucleotides match TRBD1. CDR1 is SNHLY, CDR2 FYNNEI, per germline. The CDR3 is 15 amino acids. Trimming at V came to 6 bases and at J to 2 bases, leaving 8 bases not matched to a gene.

The chain couples TRBV11-2 to TRBJ1-3; 9 nucleotides agree with TRBD1. The V gene end was trimmed by 1 base and the J gene end by 3 bases; junction bases not matched to a gene: 13. Per the germline V gene, CDR1 is SGHAT and CDR2 is FQNNGV. This CDR3 spans 19 amino acids. CDR3 loop: CASSLGRSGQGKSGNTIYF. For the CDR3, the DNA is TGTGCCAGCAGCTTAGGTCGGTCGGGACAGGGCAAGAGTGGAAACACCATATATTTT.

The chain is built from TRBV9 and TRBJ2-7; TRBD1 aligns across 10 bases. The ends lost 2 bases at V and 6 bases at J; junction bases unmatched: 5. Germline-derived CDR1 and CDR2 are SGDLS and YYNGEE. The CDR3 consists of 14 residues. The CDR3 DNA sequence: TGTGCCAGCAGCGTTCGGGACAGGGGCGCCGAGCAGTACTTC. This sequence encodes CASSVRDRGAEQYF.

V usage is TRBV27 and J usage is TRBJ2-2, with a possible D match to TRBD1 (7 bases). Trimming shortened V by 2 bases and J by 2 bases, and 21 bases separated the two germline ends. This CDR3 has 19 amino acids. The germline V gene encodes CDR1 MNHEY and CDR2 SMNVEV (reference sequence). The CDR3 is CASSLGGSGGSINTGELFF. The DNA of the CDR3 is TGTGCCAGCAGTTTAGGAGGCTCAGGGGGGTCAATTAACACCGGGGAGCTGTTTTTT.

The V gene is TRBV6-2 or TRBV6-3, the J gene TRBJ1-1; no clear D gene. Trimming cost V 4 bases and J 11 bases, with 8 bases left between them. Per germline, CDR1 MNHEY and CDR2 SVGEGT. The CDR3 spans 10 residues. CDR3 sequence reads: CASSSSRAFF. The CDR3 bases are TGTGCCAGCAGTTCCTCCAGGGCTTTCTTT.

The chain combines TRBV5-1 with TRBJ2-7; a possible D gene is TRBD1 (6 bases). The germline V gene has CDR1 SGHRS and CDR2 YFSETQ. V lost 0 bases to trimming and J lost 0 bases, with 16 bases between them. The CDR3 is made up of 17 amino acids. Here the CDR3 DNA reads TGCGCCAGCAGCTTGGAAGGTAGGGGACACGGCTCCTACGAGCAGTACTTC. Amino acid sequence: CASSLEGRGHGSYEQYF.

This clone was counted once. The rearrangement links TRBV3-1 (or the pseudogene TRBV3-2) to TRBJ1-4; 9 nucleotides agree with TRBD1. Losses at the gene ends were 4 bases for V and 5 bases for J; bases not matched to a gene: 5. This CDR3 is 15 amino acids long. Germline CDR1 and CDR2: LGHDT and YNNKEL (reference sequence). For the CDR3, the DNA is TGTGCCAGCAGCCTTCAACAGGGGGCCAATGAAAAACTGTTTTTT. Its translation: CASSLQQGANEKLFF.

The V and J genes are TRBV7-2 and TRBJ2-7; weak D call: TRBD1 (7 bases). There are 15 residues in the CDR3. The V and J ends lost 5 bases and 3 bases respectively, with 17 bases between them. Germline V gene data show CDR1 as SGHTA and CDR2 as FQGNSA. CDR3 bases: TGTGCCAGCAGCCCTGGGGCAGGGGGGTTCTACGAGCAGTACTTC. Residues: CASSPGAGGFYEQYF.